A selection of T cell receptor beta chains follows, all from one sample in a study of T cell responses to AZD1222 COVID-19 vaccine. TCRdb's copy holds only in-frame clones and misses some; the assay was immunoSEQ multiplex PCR. The sample yields around 130,000 clones, roughly 90% seen once. The sample consisted of peripheral blood, taken on day 0 of AZD1222 vaccination. These receptors all come from an adult in good health. Both conserved end residues are part of each CDR3. Each record gives: V gene, J gene, clone size, CDR3 protein. The size of a clone is reported for some rows only, either as once, few or many, or as a class for expanded clones.

>TRBV28|TRBJ2-7|once
CASSHRQGGNEQYF
>TRBV6-5|TRBJ1-3|.
CASAYGNTIYF
>TRBV28|TRBJ2-7|.
CASRRSSYEQYF
>TRBV5-1|TRBJ2-7|.
CASRQEGYEQYF
>TRBV24-1|TRBJ1-5|.
CATSRSLQGPQHF
>TRBV19|TRBJ2-3|.
CASSIDFNGQGGDTQYF
>TRBV29-1|TRBJ2-1|.
CSAGRHEGRGEQFF
>TRBV5-4|TRBJ1-1|.
CASSLGGTGVNTEAFF
>TRBV6-6|TRBJ2-5|.
CASSPGLVPPMGETQYF
>TRBV4-1|TRBJ1-5|.
CASSQETGLNQPQHF
>TRBV11-2|TRBJ2-7|.
CASSARYGGNEQYF
>TRBV10-3|TRBJ1-5|.
CAISESIEDQPQHF
>TRBV4-1|TRBJ2-5|.
CASSQTPASGGPRETQYF
>TRBV3-1/TRBV3-2|TRBJ2-7|.
CASSQLGRLSYEQYF
>TRBV14|TRBJ1-5|.
CASSQPRDDAPHNSNQPQHF
>TRBV5-8|TRBJ1-1|.
CASSLGQANTEAFF
>TRBV3-1/TRBV3-2|TRBJ1-1|few
CASSQVPGQGTNTEAFF
>TRBV2|TRBJ1-2|.
CASSRSGLQGADGYTF
>TRBV11-2|TRBJ2-7|.
CASSLDRASEQYF
>TRBV7-2|TRBJ1-6|.
CASSSQTGNSPLHF
>TRBV3-1/TRBV3-2|TRBJ1-2|.
CASSQRTESYTF
>TRBV5-4|TRBJ2-2|.
CASSPTLAANTGELFF
>TRBV30|TRBJ2-1|.
CAFSSGGAYEQFF
>TRBV9|TRBJ2-2|.
CASSASGRNTGELFF
>TRBV21-1|TRBJ1-4|.
CASNAQGVNEKLFF
>TRBV24-1|TRBJ1-1|few
CATSEAGRTEAFF
>TRBV5-1|TRBJ2-3|.
CASSFEGTDTQYF
>TRBV7-3|TRBJ2-4|once
CASSPIVSSNIQYF
>TRBV6-2/TRBV6-3|TRBJ1-5|.
CASSMTGGGQPQHF
>TRBV3-1/TRBV3-2|TRBJ1-2|.
CASSQGEYGYTF
>TRBV9|TRBJ2-2|.
CASSVEASAGELFF
>TRBV28|TRBJ1-5|.
CASSPGQGINQPQHF
>TRBV28|TRBJ2-7|.
CASSLVGTGSYEQYF
>TRBV6-5|TRBJ2-5|.
CASRPGTARMETQYF
>TRBV19|TRBJ2-3|.
CASSARLDSTDTQYF
>TRBV27|TRBJ2-7|.
CASISGTPWAYEQYF
>TRBV7-9|TRBJ1-3|.
CASSRPQGVSGNTIYF